This is a list of T cell receptor beta chains from one sample in a study of technical replicates of blood from a few donors. Measured with immunoSEQ multiplex PCR; TCRdb has only the in-frame clones, and not every one. The data contain tens of thousands of clones, around 95% of them singletons. Material for sequencing was T cells isolated from PBMCs. These receptors were taken from a human donor in good health. CDR3s include the opening cysteine and the closing phenylalanine or tryptophan. Fields, in order: J gene, V gene, clone size, CDR3 protein. Size tells how often a clone was seen (once, few, many) or the class of an expanded clone, and some rows leave it out.

J gene: TRBJ1-1
V gene: TRBV5-5
clone size: -
CDR3 protein: CASSLRGEAFF

J gene: TRBJ2-1
V gene: TRBV7-9
clone size: -
CDR3 protein: CASSQPASGSPHNEQFF

J gene: TRBJ2-5
V gene: TRBV11-2
clone size: -
CDR3 protein: CASSLLRGETQYF

J gene: TRBJ2-4
V gene: TRBV11-2
clone size: -
CDR3 protein: CASSFGRTAKNIQYF

J gene: TRBJ2-2
V gene: TRBV5-1
clone size: -
CDR3 protein: CASSTGQSNTGELFF

J gene: TRBJ2-2
V gene: TRBV11-2
clone size: -
CDR3 protein: CASSITSGGVGELFF

J gene: TRBJ1-5
V gene: TRBV5-5
clone size: -
CDR3 protein: CASAGDSNQPQHF

J gene: TRBJ2-7
V gene: TRBV7-9
clone size: -
CDR3 protein: CASSLGLAGAAEQYF

J gene: TRBJ1-2
V gene: TRBV5-4
clone size: -
CDR3 protein: CASSSGGNTANYGYTF

J gene: TRBJ1-2
V gene: TRBV7-3
clone size: -
CDR3 protein: CASSLTQGYGYTF

J gene: TRBJ2-5
V gene: TRBV29-1
clone size: -
CDR3 protein: CSVDRGSGETQYF

J gene: TRBJ2-1
V gene: TRBV5-5
clone size: -
CDR3 protein: CASSLADRGRYNEQFF

J gene: TRBJ2-5
V gene: TRBV6-6
clone size: once
CDR3 protein: CASSPGGGLVLETQYF

J gene: TRBJ2-7
V gene: TRBV10-1
clone size: -
CDR3 protein: CASSETSYEQYF

J gene: TRBJ1-1
V gene: TRBV10-3
clone size: -
CDR3 protein: CAISETGNTEAFF

J gene: TRBJ2-3
V gene: TRBV5-4
clone size: -
CDR3 protein: CASSSVGDISTDTQYF

J gene: TRBJ1-3
V gene: TRBV11-2
clone size: -
CDR3 protein: CASSLWLTGNTIYF

J gene: TRBJ2-1
V gene: TRBV10-1
clone size: once
CDR3 protein: CASSEPLANSYNEQFF

J gene: TRBJ1-1
V gene: TRBV6-6
clone size: -
CDR3 protein: CASSQGQGGSTEAFF

J gene: TRBJ2-1
V gene: TRBV5-4
clone size: -
CDR3 protein: CASSLLQGKNEQFF

J gene: TRBJ2-7
V gene: TRBV5-1
clone size: once
CDR3 protein: CASSLEGGASYEQYF

J gene: TRBJ1-3
V gene: TRBV9
clone size: -
CDR3 protein: CASSVDRDTIYF

J gene: TRBJ2-7
V gene: TRBV5-6
clone size: -
CDR3 protein: CASRWAGDYEQYF

J gene: TRBJ1-1
V gene: TRBV6-5
clone size: -
CDR3 protein: CASRPDTANTEAFF

J gene: TRBJ2-2
V gene: TRBV5-4
clone size: -
CDR3 protein: CASSQGLAGGTGELFF

J gene: TRBJ2-5
V gene: TRBV7-9
clone size: -
CDR3 protein: CASSDTLMRTQYF

J gene: TRBJ1-2
V gene: TRBV9
clone size: once
CDR3 protein: CASSATRESHYYGYTF

J gene: TRBJ1-5
V gene: TRBV28
clone size: -
CDR3 protein: CASSVDRGRKYFNQPQHF

J gene: TRBJ2-7
V gene: TRBV10-2
clone size: few
CDR3 protein: CASSVAGGPEQYF

J gene: TRBJ2-5
V gene: TRBV5-1
clone size: -
CDR3 protein: CASTHTWGEETQYF

J gene: TRBJ2-1
V gene: TRBV7-2
clone size: -
CDR3 protein: CASRSRDQGVEQFF

J gene: TRBJ2-5
V gene: TRBV6-5
clone size: once
CDR3 protein: CASSYRAGEETQYF

J gene: TRBJ1-1
V gene: TRBV7-9
clone size: -
CDR3 protein: CASSYSIEAFF

J gene: TRBJ1-1
V gene: TRBV18
clone size: -
CDR3 protein: CASSPSGTGNTEAFF

J gene: TRBJ2-5
V gene: TRBV7-8
clone size: -
CDR3 protein: CASSLRLAISAQETQYF

J gene: TRBJ1-4
V gene: TRBV11-2
clone size: -
CDR3 protein: CASSLASGLTNEKLFF

J gene: TRBJ2-1
V gene: TRBV11-3
clone size: -
CDR3 protein: CASSLPWYNEQFF

J gene: TRBJ1-3
V gene: TRBV4-1
clone size: -
CDR3 protein: CASRAGTANTIYF

J gene: TRBJ1-6
V gene: TRBV7-2
clone size: -
CDR3 protein: CASRTDPLRGSPLHF

J gene: TRBJ2-4
V gene: TRBV28
clone size: -
CDR3 protein: CASSPLTGKGGNIQYF

J gene: TRBJ2-7
V gene: TRBV11-2
clone size: -
CDR3 protein: CASSLVELAIVHEQYF

J gene: TRBJ1-4
V gene: TRBV11-2
clone size: -
CDR3 protein: CASSLRDRGVPATNEKLFF

J gene: TRBJ2-3
V gene: TRBV7-2
clone size: -
CDR3 protein: CASSLSVRGGATDTQYF

J gene: TRBJ1-1
V gene: TRBV7-9
clone size: -
CDR3 protein: CASSTRIVSEAFF

J gene: TRBJ1-2
V gene: TRBV6-6
clone size: -
CDR3 protein: CASSYGGSNYGYTF

J gene: TRBJ1-1
V gene: TRBV5-1
clone size: -
CDR3 protein: CASSFGQGSMDTEAFF

J gene: TRBJ1-3
V gene: TRBV29-1
clone size: -
CDR3 protein: CSVVTVTGPESSGNTIYF

J gene: TRBJ1-2
V gene: TRBV5-1
clone size: -
CDR3 protein: CASSPNRGSNYGYTF

J gene: TRBJ2-7
V gene: TRBV29-1
clone size: -
CDR3 protein: CSVALTTGYEQYF

J gene: TRBJ1-4
V gene: TRBV5-1
clone size: -
CDR3 protein: CASSLVGRGSEKLFF